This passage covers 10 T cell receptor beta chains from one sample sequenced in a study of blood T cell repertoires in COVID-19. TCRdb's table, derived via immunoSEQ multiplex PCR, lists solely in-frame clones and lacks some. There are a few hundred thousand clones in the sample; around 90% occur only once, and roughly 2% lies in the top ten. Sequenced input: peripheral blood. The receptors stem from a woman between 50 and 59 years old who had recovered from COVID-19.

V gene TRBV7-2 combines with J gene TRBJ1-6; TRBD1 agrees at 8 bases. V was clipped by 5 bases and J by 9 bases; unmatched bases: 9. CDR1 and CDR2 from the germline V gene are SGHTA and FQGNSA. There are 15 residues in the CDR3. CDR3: CASSPTTTGGSPLHF. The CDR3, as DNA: TGTGCCAGCAGCCCCACCACCACAGGGGGTTCACCCCTCCACTTT.

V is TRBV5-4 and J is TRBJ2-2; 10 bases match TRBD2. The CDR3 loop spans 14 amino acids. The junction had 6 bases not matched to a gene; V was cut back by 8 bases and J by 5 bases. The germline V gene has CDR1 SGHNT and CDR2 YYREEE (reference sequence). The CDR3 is CASSGRTLTGELFF. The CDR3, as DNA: TGTGCCAGTAGCGGGAGGACCTTAACCGGGGAGCTGTTTTTT.

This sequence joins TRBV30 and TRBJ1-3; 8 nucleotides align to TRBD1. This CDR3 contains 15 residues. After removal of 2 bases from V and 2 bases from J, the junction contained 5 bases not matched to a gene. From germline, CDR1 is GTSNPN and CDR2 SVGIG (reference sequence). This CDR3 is CAWSPQGGPGNTIYF. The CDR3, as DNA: TGTGCCTGGAGTCCACAGGGGGGGCCTGGAAACACCATATATTTT.

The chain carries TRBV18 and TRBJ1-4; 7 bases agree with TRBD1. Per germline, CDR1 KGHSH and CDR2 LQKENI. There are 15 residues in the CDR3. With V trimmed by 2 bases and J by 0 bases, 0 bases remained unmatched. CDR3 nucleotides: TGTGCCAGCTCACCAGGGACAGCAACTAATGAAAAACTGTTTTTT. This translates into CASSPGTATNEKLFF.

The CDR3 region has the DNA TGTGCCAGCAGTGGACCGGGACAGGTCATTAAGGGAACTGAAGCTTTCTTT. Its protein is CASSGPGQVIKGTEAFF. The chain carries TRBV28 and TRBJ1-1; 8 bases are shared with TRBD1. Losses at the gene ends were 5 bases for V and 5 bases for J; bases not matched to a gene: 16. This CDR3 contains 17 residues. The germline gives CDR1 MDHEN, CDR2 SYDVKM.

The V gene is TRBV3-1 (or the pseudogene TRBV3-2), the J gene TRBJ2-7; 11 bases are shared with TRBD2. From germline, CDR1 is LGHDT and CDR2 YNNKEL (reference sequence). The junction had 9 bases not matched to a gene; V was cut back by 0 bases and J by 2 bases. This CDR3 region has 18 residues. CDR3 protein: CASSQERTVAGGPYEQYF. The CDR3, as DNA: TGTGCCAGCAGCCAAGAGAGGACCGTAGCGGGGGGGCCCTACGAGCAGTACTTC.

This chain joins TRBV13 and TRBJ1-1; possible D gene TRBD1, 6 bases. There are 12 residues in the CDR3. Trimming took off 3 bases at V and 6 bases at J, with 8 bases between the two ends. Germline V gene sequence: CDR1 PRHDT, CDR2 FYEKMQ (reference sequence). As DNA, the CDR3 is TGTGCCAGCAGCTTCAGGGGCTCTGAAGCTTTCTTT. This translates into CASSFRGSEAFF.

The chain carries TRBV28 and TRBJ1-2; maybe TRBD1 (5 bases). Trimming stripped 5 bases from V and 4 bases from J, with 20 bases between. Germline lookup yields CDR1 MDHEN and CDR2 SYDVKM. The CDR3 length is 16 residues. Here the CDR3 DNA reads TGTGCCAGCAGTCTAGACAGACAAATGATAAGCTATGGCTACACCTTC. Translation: CASSLDRQMISYGYTF.

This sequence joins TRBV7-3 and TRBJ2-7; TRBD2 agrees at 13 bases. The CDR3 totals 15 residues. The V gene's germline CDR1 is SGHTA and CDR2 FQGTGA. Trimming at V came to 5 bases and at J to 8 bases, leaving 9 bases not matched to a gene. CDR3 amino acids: CASSLSGTSGNKQYF. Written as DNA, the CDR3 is TGTGCCAGCAGCCTCTCCGGGACTAGCGGGAACAAGCAGTACTTC.

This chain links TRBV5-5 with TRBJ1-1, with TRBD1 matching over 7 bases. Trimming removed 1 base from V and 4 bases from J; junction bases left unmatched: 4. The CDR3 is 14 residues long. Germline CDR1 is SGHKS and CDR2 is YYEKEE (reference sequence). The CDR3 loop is CASSLRQGSTEAFF. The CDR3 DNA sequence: TGTGCCAGCAGCTTGAGACAGGGAAGCACTGAAGCTTTCTTT.